This T cell receptor beta chain was documented in a study of T cell responses to AZD1222 COVID-19 vaccine. Regarding the study as a whole: Sampling captured repertoires only after the peak T cell response. Most donors were white British, females outnumbered males, and clonal diversity was possibly underestimated. Nearly half of spike-specific TCRs reportedly go after variant regions that carry no mutations.

This clone came up once. Its target is not known. The CDR3 loop spans 14 amino acids. Germline CDR1 reads SGHRS; CDR2 reads YFSETQ. The V and J ends lost 4 bases and 5 bases respectively, with 15 bases between them. Data came from immunoSEQ multiplex PCR; TCRdb stores just in-frame clones and leaves some out. The sample includes some 73,000 clones, approximately 92% of them seen just once. Second-dose groups at about 4 or about 12 weeks were pooled. The sample here was peripheral blood, taken 28 days after the second AZD1222 dose. The chain recombines TRBV5-1 with TRBJ1-1; D ambiguous. The source of this sequence is an adult who received the AZD1222 COVID-19 vaccine. CDR3: CASSPLGIVTEAFF. CDR3 DNA sequence: TGCGCCAGCAGCCCCCTAGGTATCGTTACTGAAGCTTTCTTT.